This T cell receptor (beta chain) was sequenced for a study of blood T cell repertoires in COVID-19. This table comes from immunoSEQ multiplex PCR, and its TCRdb copy is limited to in-frame clones, with some not included. The table records about 200,000 clones, approximately 86% of them present only once. CDR1 and CDR2 from the germline V gene are LNHDA and SQIVND (reference sequence). V was trimmed by 3 bases and J by 1 base, leaving 7 bases between them. The CDR3 runs to 13 residues. Cohorts were assigned according to the clinical history that participants reported. A COVID-19 case was met by exposed participants within 2 weeks before study entry.

The origin of this receptor is a woman aged 25 to 39 who had been exposed to COVID-19. Sequencing used PBMCs or T cells enriched from blood (not recorded which). The chain joins TRBV19 to TRBJ2-7; the D gene is possibly TRBD1 (5 bases). CDR3 in DNA: TGTGCCAGTAGTATGGACAATTCCTACGAGCAGTACTTC. This translates into CASSMDNSYEQYF.